The 22 T cell receptor beta chains listed next were all sequenced from one sample in a study of T-cell reconstitution after alpha-beta-depleted transplantation in children. Unique molecular identifiers tagged the TCRbeta library. TCRdb ran MiXCR on the PCR reads and lists one entry per CDR3 protein. The sample includes roughly 110,000 distinct CDR3 sequences, 10% to 13% seen only once; the top ten take 30% to 35%. The input for sequencing was PBMCs, taken before TCRalphabeta/CD19-depleted stem cell transplant. These receptor sequences come from a boy younger than 10 with acute lymphoblastic leukemia, due to receive a stem cell transplant.

At least ten counts were recorded for this clonotype. J is TRBJ1-1 and V is TRBV5-1; no definite D call. Germline loops: CDR1 SGHRS, CDR2 YFSETQ. V was shortened by 1 base and J by 3 bases, with 10 bases between the two germline ends. The CDR3 has 14 residues. The CDR3 DNA reads as TGCGCCAGCAGCTTGCGATCGACGGACACTGAAGCTTTCTTT. Amino acids: CASSLRSTDTEAFF. The full variable domain, in which reference TRBV5-1 and TRBJ1-1 provide the parts outside the CDR3, is KAGVTQTPRYLIKTRGQQVTLSCSPISGHRSVSWYQQTPGQGLQFLFEYFSETQRNKGNFPGRFSGRQFSNSRSEMNVSTLELGDSALYLCASSLRSTDTEAFFGQGTRLTVV.

This clonotype was detected many times. The genes are TRBV5-6 and TRBJ1-3; D not resolved. V was clipped by 4 bases and J by 0 bases, with 11 bases between them. Germline V gives CDR1 SGHDT, CDR2 YYEEEE. The CDR3 is made up of 15 amino acids. The CDR3 coding sequence is TGTGCCAGCAGCCCAGCTCCGATCTCTGGAAACACCATATATTTT. As protein: CASSPAPISGNTIYF.

This clonotype was seen only a few times. V usage is TRBV14 and J usage is TRBJ2-2; D not certain. Deletions cut 4 bases from V and 1 base from J, with 4 bases between. The CDR3 has 13 residues. Germline V gives CDR1 SGHDN, CDR2 FVKESK. CDR3 nucleotides: TGTGCCAGCAGCCGGGTGAACACCGGGGAGCTGTTTTTT. Its protein product is CASSRVNTGELFF.

The chain couples TRBV6-1 to TRBJ2-6, with TRBD2 as a possible D gene (5 bases). This CDR3 has 14 residues. The V end was cut by 7 bases, the J end by 4 bases, with 11 bases between. Germline lookup yields CDR1 MNHNS and CDR2 SASEGT. For the CDR3, the DNA is TGTGCCAGCATGAAGGAGGAGGGGGCCAACGTCCTGACTTTC. It is translated as CASMKEEGANVLTF.

This clonotype has at least ten counts. The chain recombines TRBV11-2 with TRBJ2-3, with TRBD2 identical over 9 bases. This CDR3 is built from 17 residues. The trim removed 5 bases at V and 5 bases at J, leaving 14 bases unmatched. Germline V gives CDR1 SGHAT, CDR2 FQNNGV. The CDR3 is CASSPTLAGVRGDTQYF. DNA of the CDR3: TGTGCCAGCAGCCCGACCTTAGCGGGAGTGAGGGGAGATACGCAGTATTTT.

There are a few counts of this clonotype. The gene calls are TRBV29-1 and TRBJ2-1; D is unresolved. The CDR3 is made up of 13 amino acids. The germline gives CDR1 SQVTM, CDR2 ANQGSEA. Trimming took off 7 bases at V and 5 bases at J, with 15 bases between the two ends. The DNA of the CDR3 is TGCAGCGCTGTTAAGTGGGCCGACAATGAGCAGTTCTTC. This encodes CSAVKWADNEQFF.

Ten or more counts support this clonotype. This chain links TRBV6-5 with TRBJ2-5; the match to TRBD2 covers 9 bases. Per germline, CDR1 MNHEY and CDR2 SVGAGI. The CDR3 spans 15 residues. The junction had 6 bases not matched to a gene; V was cut back by 4 bases and J by 3 bases. Here the CDR3 reads CASSFRTSEKETQYF. The CDR3 coding sequence is TGTGCCAGCAGTTTCAGGACTAGCGAGAAAGAGACCCAGTACTTC.

This clonotype turned up a few times. This chain links TRBV7-6 with TRBJ2-1, with D possibly being TRBD1 (6 bases). Germline CDR1 is SGHVS and CDR2 is FNYEAQ. V lost 3 bases, J lost 5 bases, and 8 bases lay in between. The CDR3 runs to 13 residues. CDR3: CASSLKGDNEQFF. In nucleotides, the CDR3 is TGTGCCAGCAGCTTGAAGGGGGACAATGAGCAGTTCTTC.

This clonotype showed up just a few times. V usage is TRBV5-6 and J usage is TRBJ2-2, with 13 bases that match TRBD2. Germline trimming cut 6 bases from V and 6 bases from J; bases unmatched to any gene: 8. The V gene's germline CDR1 is SGHDT and CDR2 YYEEEE. The CDR3 has 16 residues. CDR3 region: CASTSGLAGAAGELFF. CDR3 nucleotide sequence: TGTGCCAGCACTTCCGGACTAGCGGGAGCGGCCGGGGAGCTGTTTTTT.

The gene calls are TRBV12-3 or TRBV12-4 and TRBJ1-1; D not certain. The CDR3 has 16 residues. The ends were cut back, 6 bases at V and 2 bases at J, with 19 bases in the middle. CDR3 nucleotides: TGTGCCAGCAGCCTAATGAAAGGTGGTTTCAACACTGAAGCTTTCTTT. This translates into CASSLMKGGFNTEAFF.

This clonotype was seen more than once but under ten times. V is TRBV5-1 and J is TRBJ2-1; perhaps TRBD2 as D (5 bases). This CDR3 comprises 16 residues. The germline CDR1 and CDR2 sequences are SGHRS and YFSETQ. Deletions cut 4 bases from V and 9 bases from J, with 23 bases between. CDR3 bases: TGCGCCAGCAGCGGGAGCACCTTGGGCATGACGGTTGAGCAGTTCTTC. This codes for CASSGSTLGMTVEQFF.

This clonotype was found a few times. The J gene is TRBJ2-5, the V gene TRBV20-1; 16 bases are a match to TRBD2. CDR1 and CDR2 (germline): DFQATT, SNEGSKA (reference sequence). The CDR3 totals 18 residues. V was clipped by 1 base and J by 5 bases; unmatched bases: 10. Written as DNA, the CDR3 is TGCAGTGCTAGAGGGGGACTAGCGGGAGGGCCAGTCACGGAGACCCAGTACTTC. It codes for CSARGGLAGGPVTETQYF.

This chain links TRBV12-3 or TRBV12-4 with TRBJ2-5, with unresolved D. The CDR3 totals 13 residues. Trimming pared 3 bases from V and 5 bases from J, leaving 10 bases between. CDR3 DNA sequence: TGTGCCAGCAGTTTTCCCGCGCAGGAGACCCAGTACTTC. Its translation: CASSFPAQETQYF.

This sequence joins TRBV5-6 and TRBJ2-5; TRBD1 might be the D (6 bases). The ends were cut back, 3 bases at V and 5 bases at J, with 17 bases in the middle. Germline V CDR1 and CDR2: SGHDT, YYEEEE. The CDR3 contains 15 residues. This CDR3 reads CASSYRTGPGETQYF. CDR3 bases: TGTGCCAGCAGCTACCGCACAGGGCCTGGCGAGACCCAGTACTTC. Based on the CDR3 plus reference TRBV5-6 and TRBJ2-5, the full variable domain is DAGVTQSPTHLIKTRGQQVTLRCSPKSGHDTVSWYQQALGQGPQFIFQYYEEEERQRGNFPDRFSGHQFPNYSSELNVNALLLGDSALYLCASSYRTGPGETQYFGPGTRLLVL.

This clonotype was recorded at least ten times. The chain is built from TRBV12-3 or TRBV12-4 and TRBJ2-7; 9 bases map to TRBD2. V was clipped by 5 bases and J by 9 bases; unmatched bases: 11. The CDR3 loop spans 14 amino acids. The CDR3 spells CASSTSGRSPRQYF. For the CDR3, the DNA is TGTGCCAGCAGTACCAGCGGGAGGTCCCCGCGGCAGTACTTC.

This clonotype was recorded at least ten times. The chain combines TRBV20-1 with TRBJ2-3; 8 bases match TRBD2. There are 17 residues in the CDR3. CDR1 DFQATT and CDR2 SNEGSKA come from the germline V gene (reference sequence). V was clipped by 1 base and J by 1 base; unmatched bases: 10. CDR3 residues: CSARGPWASGRTDTQYF. The CDR3 nucleotides read TGCAGTGCTAGAGGCCCCTGGGCTAGCGGGCGCACAGATACGCAGTATTTT.

The rearrangement uses TRBV29-1 and TRBJ2-1, with 11 bases aligning to TRBD2. The CDR3 contains 18 residues. Germline CDR1 reads SQVTM; CDR2 reads ANQGSEA. With V trimmed by 5 bases and J by 3 bases, 15 bases remained unmatched. CDR3 sequence (DNA): TGCAGCGTTTTGGGACTAGCGGCGACCAACCTCTACTACAATGAGCAGTTCTTC. Translated, it gives CSVLGLAATNLYYNEQFF.

The rearrangement joins TRBV25-1 to TRBJ2-7; D gene ambiguous. Deletions cut 5 bases from V and 3 bases from J, with 5 bases between. The V gene's germline CDR1 is MGHDK and CDR2 SYGVNS. The CDR3 has 11 amino acids. CDR3 sequence reads: CASSQNYEQYF. CDR3 sequence (DNA): TGTGCCAGCAGTCAAAACTACGAGCAGTACTTC.

The chain combines TRBV20-1 with TRBJ2-2, with D perhaps TRBD2 (5 bases). Germline V gene lookup returns CDR1 DFQATT and CDR2 SNEGSKA (reference sequence). This CDR3 is built from 13 residues. The V end lost 5 bases, the J end lost 6 bases, and 13 bases lay between the germline ends. The CDR3 reads CSAGVGESGELFF. The DNA for the CDR3 is TGCAGTGCTGGAGTCGGGGAATCCGGGGAGCTGTTTTTT.

The chain combines TRBV5-1 with TRBJ2-7, with 14 bases that match TRBD2. Losses at the gene ends were 0 bases for V and 3 bases for J; bases not matched to a gene: 5. The CDR3 totals 17 residues. The germline V gene encodes CDR1 SGHRS and CDR2 YFSETQ. CDR3 residues: CASSLGLAGGPLYEQYF. CDR3 nucleotide sequence: TGCGCCAGCAGCTTGGGACTAGCGGGAGGGCCCCTCTACGAGCAGTACTTC.

This clonotype was found a few times. The CDR3: CSARGHSNNSPLHF. The CDR3, as DNA: TGCAGTGCTAGAGGTCATAGTAATAATTCACCCCTCCACTTT. This chain joins TRBV20-1 and TRBJ1-6; D remains unclear. The CDR3 is made up of 14 amino acids. The ends were cut back, 1 base at V and 5 bases at J, with 9 bases in the middle. Germline values: CDR1 DFQATT, CDR2 SNEGSKA (reference sequence).

The sample holds many counts of this clonotype. CDR3 coding DNA: TGCGCCAGCAGCTTGGTACTAGCGGGTGAGCAGTTCTTC. Protein product: CASSLVLAGEQFF. The J gene is TRBJ2-1, the V gene TRBV5-1; TRBD2 matches 9 bases. Germline values: CDR1 SGHRS, CDR2 YFSETQ. Trimming at V came to 0 bases and at J to 9 bases, leaving 1 base not matched to a gene. This CDR3 has 13 amino acids.